This entry lists 20 T cell receptor beta chains sequenced from one sample in a study of T-cell reconstitution after alpha-beta-depleted transplantation in children. A library of TCRbeta sequences, prepared with unique molecular identifiers, was generated. TCRdb recomputed calls from the PCR reads with MiXCR, one row per CDR3 protein. The sample contains over 120,000 distinct CDR3 sequences, roughly 9% of which appear only once. The sample in question was PBMCs, mostly from graft donor cells, obtained 180 days after TCRalphabeta/CD19-depleted stem cell transplant. All receptors derive from a female patient between 2 and 10 years old who had a stem cell transplant for congenital amegakaryocytic thrombocytopenia, so the T cells may come from the graft donor.

This clonotype was detected many times. The rearrangement uses TRBV4-3 and TRBJ2-7; TRBD2 matches at 7 bases. This CDR3 comprises 15 residues. Unmatched junction bases numbered 2, after V lost 0 bases and J lost 0 bases. The germline V gene has CDR1 LGHNA and CDR2 YSLEER. CDR3 sequence: CASSQDSSGSYEQYF. The DNA of the CDR3 is TGCGCCAGCAGCCAAGATTCTAGCGGCTCCTACGAGCAGTACTTC.

This clonotype was seen only a few times. The chain employs TRBV28 and TRBJ2-3; D tentatively reads TRBD1 or TRBD2 (6 bases each). The germline V gene has CDR1 MDHEN and CDR2 SYDVKM. The CDR3 runs 14 residues. Trimming removed 7 bases at V and 3 bases at J, with 14 bases between. Written as DNA, the CDR3 is TGTGCCAGCAAACTAGGGGGGAGTACAGATACGCAGTATTTT. Amino acids: CASKLGGSTDTQYF.

The table lists this clonotype with many counts. This chain uses TRBV20-1 with TRBJ1-1; possibly TRBD1 for D (6 bases). V was cut by 6 bases and J by 4 bases, with 18 bases left in between. The CDR3 is 14 residues long. Germline V gives CDR1 DFQATT, CDR2 SNEGSKA (reference sequence). CDR3 loop: CSARGGGWITEAFF. The CDR3 DNA follows: TGCAGTGCCCGAGGGGGTGGTTGGATCACTGAAGCTTTCTTT.

This clonotype came up many times. The chain recombines TRBV10-3 with TRBJ2-3, with D maybe TRBD2 (6 bases). Deletions cut 6 bases from V and 7 bases from J, with 20 bases between. Germline CDR1 is ENHRY and CDR2 is SYGVKD. This CDR3 is built from 15 residues. CDR3 in amino acids: CAIRAGSGDHHTQYF. In nucleotides, the CDR3 is TGTGCCATCAGGGCGGGATCCGGGGACCACCATACGCAGTATTTT.

This clonotype was counted ten times or more. The chain combines TRBV19 with TRBJ1-5; maybe TRBD1 (6 bases). Germline assignment: CDR1 LNHDA and CDR2 SQIVND (reference sequence). This CDR3 is built from 15 residues. Trimming cost V 9 bases and J 2 bases, with 17 bases left between them. The CDR3 DNA is TGTGCCAGCACGGGGGGGCAAGGGGGCAATCAGCCCCAGCATTTT. The encoded protein is CASTGGQGGNQPQHF.

This clonotype was found many times. The rearrangement joins TRBV7-8 to TRBJ1-1; D is ambiguous. V lost 1 base and J lost 2, with 8 bases in between. This CDR3 region has 14 residues. Germline lookup yields CDR1 SGHVS and CDR2 FQNEAQ. CDR3 nucleotides: TGTGCCAGCAGCTTAGTTATCGGAAACACTGAAGCTTTCTTT. Translation gives CASSLVIGNTEAFF.

The chain combines TRBV7-2 with TRBJ2-5; TRBD1 matches at 9 bases. In germline, CDR1 is SGHTA, CDR2 FQGNSA. V shed 5 bases and J 5 bases; nucleotides not matched to a gene: 9. The CDR3 has 15 amino acids. The CDR3 sequence is CASSGRTGVRETQYF. DNA for the CDR3: TGTGCCAGCAGCGGAAGGACAGGGGTACGGGAGACCCAGTACTTC. The full variable domain, rest sourced from reference TRBV7-2 and TRBJ2-5, is GAGVSQSPSNKVTEKGKDVELRCDPISGHTALYWYRQSLGQGLEFLIYFQGNSAPDKSGLPSDRFSAERTGGSVSTLTIQRTQQEDSAVYLCASSGRTGVRETQYFGPGTRLLVL.

The sample holds many counts of this clonotype. The chain combines TRBV18 with TRBJ1-3; D gene ambiguous. Trimming took 0 bases from V and 0 from J, leaving 9 bases between them. Germline V CDR1 and CDR2: KGHSH, LQKENI. The length of the CDR3 is 16 residues. The CDR3 here is CASSPPSADSGNTIYF. The CDR3 DNA reads as TGTGCCAGCTCACCACCCTCCGCTGACTCTGGAAACACCATATATTTT.

A few counts support this clonotype. The V and J genes are TRBV28 and TRBJ1-5, with D unresolved. V lost 7 bases to trimming and J lost 6 bases, with 19 bases between them. Germline loops: CDR1 MDHEN, CDR2 SYDVKM. The CDR3 has 15 amino acids. CDR3 sequence reads: CASKKSGQLVQPQHF. The CDR3 DNA reads TGTGCCAGCAAGAAATCGGGCCAGCTGGTTCAGCCCCAGCATTTT.

This clonotype occurred many times. The chain couples TRBV5-1 to TRBJ2-1; D call uncertain. The germline V and J ends were trimmed by 6 bases and 8 bases, with 21 bases remaining between them. The CDR3 runs 15 residues. Germline lookup yields CDR1 SGHRS and CDR2 YFSETQ. For the CDR3, the DNA is TGCGCCAGCATAAGGACCCCGGATCTGGGATATGAGCAGTTCTTC. This encodes CASIRTPDLGYEQFF.

This clonotype was seen repeatedly, ten times or more. The V gene is TRBV18, the J gene TRBJ2-3; D is ambiguous. Germline CDR1 is KGHSH and CDR2 is LQKENI. Trimming left V 1 base short and J 3 bases short, with 5 bases between. This CDR3 has 13 amino acids. For the CDR3, the DNA is TGTGCCAGCTCACCACTGGCGACAGATACGCAGTATTTT. Its protein product is CASSPLATDTQYF.

The rearrangement joins TRBV6-5 to TRBJ1-5; TRBD1 matches 9 bases. There are 15 residues in the CDR3. Germline loops: CDR1 MNHEY, CDR2 SVGAGI. Trimming cost V 4 bases and J 4 bases; bases outside gene matches: 5. The CDR3 reads CASSFGTGRNQPQHF. The CDR3 coding sequence is TGTGCCAGCAGTTTCGGGACAGGGCGAAATCAGCCCCAGCATTTT.

This clonotype was detected ten times or more. The chain uses TRBV29-1 and TRBJ2-1; 11 bases agree with TRBD1. V gave up 6 bases and J gave up 9 bases; unmatched junction bases: 7. The CDR3 spans 13 residues. CDR1 and CDR2 (germline): SQVTM, ANQGSEA. CDR3 protein: CSVGDRGISEQFF. The CDR3 DNA reads TGCAGCGTCGGGGACAGGGGGATTTCTGAGCAGTTCTTC.

This rearrangement joins TRBV30 to TRBJ2-7; D tentatively fits TRBD1 or TRBD2 (5 bases each). The CDR3 covers 15 residues. Between the trimmed V and J ends, which lost 0 bases and 7 bases, there was a span of 19 bases. From germline, CDR1 is GTSNPN and CDR2 SVGIG (reference sequence). As DNA, the CDR3 is TGTGCCTGGAGTGTACTCAGGGCATCCTCGGGGGAGCAGTACTTC. Translated: CAWSVLRASSGEQYF. Filled out from reference TRBV30 and TRBJ2-7, the complete variable domain reads SQTIHQWPATLVQPVGSPLSLECTVEGTSNPNLYWYRQAAGRGLQLLFYSVGIGQISSEVPQNLSASRPQDRQFILSSKKLLLSDSGFYLCAWSVLRASSGEQYFGPGTRLTVT.

The sample holds many counts of this clonotype. The chain links TRBV12-3 or TRBV12-4 to TRBJ2-3; D is unclear. This CDR3 is built from 13 residues. The V gene lost 3 bases and the J gene lost 3 bases, with 7 bases spanning the gap. The CDR3 sequence: CASSFRVTDTQYF. CDR3 DNA sequence: TGTGCCAGCAGTTTTAGGGTTACAGATACGCAGTATTTT.

This clonotype was detected only a few times. The rearrangement links TRBV18 to TRBJ2-7; the D is unclear. Trimming stripped 6 bases from V and 5 bases from J, with 14 bases between. Germline V gives CDR1 KGHSH, CDR2 LQKENI. This CDR3 comprises 13 residues. The CDR3, as DNA: TGTGCCAGCTCTAACCCTGGGTTCCACGAGCAGTACTTC. Its translation is CASSNPGFHEQYF.

This clonotype was detected only a few times. Here the CDR3 reads CASSYLSGTGMGFGNQPQHF. The CDR3 DNA reads TGTGCCAGCAGTTACCTGTCCGGGACAGGGATGGGGTTTGGCAATCAGCCCCAGCATTTT. V usage is TRBV28 and J usage is TRBJ1-5, with 9 bases aligning to TRBD1. Germline trimming cut 4 bases from V and 2 bases from J; bases unmatched to any gene: 18. Germline CDR1 is MDHEN and CDR2 is SYDVKM. The CDR3 sequence is 20 residues long. The variable domain in full, with the rest retrieved from reference TRBV28 and TRBJ1-5, is DVKVTQSSRYLVKRTGEKVFLECVQDMDHENMFWYRQDPGLGLRLIYFSYDVKMKEKGDIPEGYSVSREKKERFSLILESASTNQTSMYLCASSYLSGTGMGFGNQPQHFGDGTRLSIL.

This clonotype was observed at least ten times. The chain couples TRBV27 to TRBJ2-2; 10 bases are a match to TRBD2. V lost 8 bases to trimming and J lost 2 bases; unmatched junction nucleotides: 5. Per germline, CDR1 MNHEY and CDR2 SMNVEV (reference sequence). The CDR3 loop spans 15 amino acids. Here the CDR3 reads CASGTSGTNTGELFF. Here the CDR3 DNA reads TGTGCCAGCGGCACTAGCGGGACCAACACCGGGGAGCTGTTTTTT.

At least ten counts were recorded for this clonotype. The chain couples TRBV6-5 to TRBJ2-3; D uncertain. The CDR3 covers 14 residues. In germline, CDR1 is MNHEY, CDR2 SVGAGI. Trimming left V 6 bases short and J 4 bases short, with 14 bases between. CDR3 coding DNA: TGTGCCAGCAGAGTTACTGGGCCCGCAGATACGCAGTATTTT. Amino acids: CASRVTGPADTQYF.

The rearrangement joins TRBV18 to TRBJ2-7, with TRBD2 as a possible D gene (7 bases). CDR1 KGHSH and CDR2 LQKENI come from the germline V gene. CDR3 length equals 13 residues. Trimming took off 6 bases at V and 3 bases at J, with 12 bases between the two ends. The CDR3 DNA reads TGTGCCAGCTCGCGGGGGCTAATCTACGAGCAGTACTTC. The encoded protein is CASSRGLIYEQYF.